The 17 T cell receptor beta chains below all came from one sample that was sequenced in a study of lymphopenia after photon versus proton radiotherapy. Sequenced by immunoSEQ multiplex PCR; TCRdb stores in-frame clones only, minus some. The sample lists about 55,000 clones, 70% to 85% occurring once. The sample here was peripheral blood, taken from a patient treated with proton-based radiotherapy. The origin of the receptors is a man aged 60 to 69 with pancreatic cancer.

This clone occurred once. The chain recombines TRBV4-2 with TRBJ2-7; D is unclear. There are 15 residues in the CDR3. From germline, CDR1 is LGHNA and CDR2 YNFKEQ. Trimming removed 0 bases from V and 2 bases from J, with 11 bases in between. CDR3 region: CASSQDPTAAYEQYF. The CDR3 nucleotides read TGTGCCAGCAGCCAAGATCCTACAGCAGCCTACGAGCAGTACTTC.

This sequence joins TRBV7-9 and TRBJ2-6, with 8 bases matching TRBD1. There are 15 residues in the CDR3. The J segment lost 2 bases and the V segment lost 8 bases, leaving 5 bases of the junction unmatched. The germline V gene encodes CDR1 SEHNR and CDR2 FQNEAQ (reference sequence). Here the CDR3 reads CASAWGQAGANVLTF. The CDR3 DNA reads TGTGCCAGCGCGTGGGGACAGGCTGGGGCCAACGTCCTGACTTTC.

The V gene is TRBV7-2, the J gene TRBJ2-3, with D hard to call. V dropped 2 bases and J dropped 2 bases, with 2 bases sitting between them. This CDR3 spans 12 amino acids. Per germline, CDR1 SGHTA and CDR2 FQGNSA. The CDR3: CASSLFTDTQYF. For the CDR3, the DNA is TGTGCCAGCAGCTTATTCACAGATACGCAGTATTTT. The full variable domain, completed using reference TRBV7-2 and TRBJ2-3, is GAGVSQSPSNKVTEKGKDVELRCDPISGHTALYWYRQSLGQGLEFLIYFQGNSAPDKSGLPSDRFSAERTGGSVSTLTIQRTQQEDSAVYLCASSLFTDTQYFGPGTRLTVL.

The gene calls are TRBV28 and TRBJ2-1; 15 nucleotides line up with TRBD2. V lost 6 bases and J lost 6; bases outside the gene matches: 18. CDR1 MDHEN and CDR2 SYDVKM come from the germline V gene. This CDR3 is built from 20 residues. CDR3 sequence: CASSHPRTSGRASKFNEQFF. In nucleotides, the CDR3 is TGTGCCAGCAGCCACCCGAGGACTAGCGGGAGGGCCAGTAAGTTCAATGAGCAGTTCTTC.

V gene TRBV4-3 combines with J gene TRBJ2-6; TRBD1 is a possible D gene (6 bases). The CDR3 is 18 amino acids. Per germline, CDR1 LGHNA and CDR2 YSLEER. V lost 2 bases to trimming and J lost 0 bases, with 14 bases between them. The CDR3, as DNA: TGCGCCAGCAGCCAAAACCTGGACAGAGGCTCTGGGGCCAACGTCCTGACTTTC. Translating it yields CASSQNLDRGSGANVLTF.

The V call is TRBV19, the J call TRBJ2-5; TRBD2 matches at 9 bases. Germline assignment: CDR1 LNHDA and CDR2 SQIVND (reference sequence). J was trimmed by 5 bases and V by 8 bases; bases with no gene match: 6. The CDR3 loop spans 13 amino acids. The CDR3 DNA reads TGTGCCAGTGGCGGGAGGGGGTCGGAGACCCAGTACTTC. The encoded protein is CASGGRGSETQYF.

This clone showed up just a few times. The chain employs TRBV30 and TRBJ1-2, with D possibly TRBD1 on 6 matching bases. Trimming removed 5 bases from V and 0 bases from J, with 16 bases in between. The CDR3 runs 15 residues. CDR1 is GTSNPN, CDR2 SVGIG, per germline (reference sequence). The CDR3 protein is CAWVTPGDTNYGYTF. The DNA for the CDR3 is TGTGCCTGGGTCACACCGGGGGACACTAACTATGGCTACACCTTC.

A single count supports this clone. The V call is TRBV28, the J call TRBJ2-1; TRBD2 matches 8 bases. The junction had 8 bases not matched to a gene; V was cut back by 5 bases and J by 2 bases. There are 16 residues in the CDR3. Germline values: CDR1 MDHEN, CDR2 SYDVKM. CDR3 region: CASSPTRGGAYNEQFF. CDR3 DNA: TGTGCCAGCAGTCCTACTCGGGGGGGGGCCTACAATGAGCAGTTCTTC.

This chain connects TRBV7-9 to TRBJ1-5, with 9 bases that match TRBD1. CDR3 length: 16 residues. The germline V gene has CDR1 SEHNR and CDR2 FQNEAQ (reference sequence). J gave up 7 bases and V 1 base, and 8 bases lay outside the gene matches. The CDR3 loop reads CASSLGGQGLGQPQHF. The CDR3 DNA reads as TGTGCCAGCAGCTTAGGGGGACAGGGTTTGGGGCAGCCCCAGCATTTT. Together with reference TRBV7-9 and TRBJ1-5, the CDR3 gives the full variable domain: DTGVSQNPRHKITKRGQNVTFRCDPISEHNRLYWYRQTLGQGPEFLTYFQNEAQLEKSRLLSDRFSAERPKGSFSTLEIQRTEQGDSAMYLCASSLGGQGLGQPQHFGDGTRLSIL.

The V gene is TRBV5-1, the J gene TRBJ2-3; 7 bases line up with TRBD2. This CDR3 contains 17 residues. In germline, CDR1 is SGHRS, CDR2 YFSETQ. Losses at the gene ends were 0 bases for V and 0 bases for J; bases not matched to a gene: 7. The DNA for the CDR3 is TGCGCCAGCAGCTTGGGGATCGGCGGGGGTAGCACAGATACGCAGTATTTT. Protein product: CASSLGIGGGSTDTQYF.

CDR3 DNA: TGTGCCAGCAGCCCCCGAGGAGGTATCAAAGTCTACGAGCAGTACTTC. Translating gives CASSPRGGIKVYEQYF. The chain couples TRBV7-2 to TRBJ2-7; D is possibly TRBD2 (5 bases). The CDR3 extends over 16 amino acids. Germline CDR1 and CDR2: SGHTA and FQGNSA. V lost 5 bases and J lost 3, with 20 bases in between.

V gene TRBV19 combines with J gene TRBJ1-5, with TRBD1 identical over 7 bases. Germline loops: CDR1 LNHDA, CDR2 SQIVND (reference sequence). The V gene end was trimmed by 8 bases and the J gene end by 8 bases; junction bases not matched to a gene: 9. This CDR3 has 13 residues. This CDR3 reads CASGWATGEPQHF. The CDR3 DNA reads TGTGCCAGTGGATGGGCAACAGGGGAGCCCCAGCATTTT.

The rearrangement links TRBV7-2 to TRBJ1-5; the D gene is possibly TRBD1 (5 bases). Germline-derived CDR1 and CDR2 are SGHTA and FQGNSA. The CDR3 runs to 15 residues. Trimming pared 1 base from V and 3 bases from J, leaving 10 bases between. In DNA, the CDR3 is TGTGCCAGCAGCTTAGTGGCGGGGGACAATCAGCCCCAGCATTTT. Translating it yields CASSLVAGDNQPQHF.

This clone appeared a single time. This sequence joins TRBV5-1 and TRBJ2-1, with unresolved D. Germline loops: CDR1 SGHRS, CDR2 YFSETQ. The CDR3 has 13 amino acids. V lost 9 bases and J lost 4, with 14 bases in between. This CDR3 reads CATSTSGYNEQFF. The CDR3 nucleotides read TGCGCCACCTCAACCTCAGGTTACAATGAGCAGTTCTTC.

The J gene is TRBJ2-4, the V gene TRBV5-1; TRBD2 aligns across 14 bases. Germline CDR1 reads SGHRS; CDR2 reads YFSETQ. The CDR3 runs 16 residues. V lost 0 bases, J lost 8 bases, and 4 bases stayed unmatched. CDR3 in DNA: TGCGCCAGCAGCTTGGGACTAGCGGGAGGGAGTGACATTCAGTACTTC. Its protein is CASSLGLAGGSDIQYF. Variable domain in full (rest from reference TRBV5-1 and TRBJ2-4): KAGVTQTPRYLIKTRGQQVTLSCSPISGHRSVSWYQQTPGQGLQFLFEYFSETQRNKGNFPGRFSGRQFSNSRSEMNVSTLELGDSALYLCASSLGLAGGSDIQYFGAGTRLSVL.

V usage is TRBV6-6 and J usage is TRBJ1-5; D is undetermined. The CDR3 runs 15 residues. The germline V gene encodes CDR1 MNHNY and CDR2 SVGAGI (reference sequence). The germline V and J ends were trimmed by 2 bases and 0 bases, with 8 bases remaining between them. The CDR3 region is CASSYDGTSNQPQHF. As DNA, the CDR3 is TGTGCCAGCAGTTACGACGGAACTAGCAATCAGCCCCAGCATTTT.

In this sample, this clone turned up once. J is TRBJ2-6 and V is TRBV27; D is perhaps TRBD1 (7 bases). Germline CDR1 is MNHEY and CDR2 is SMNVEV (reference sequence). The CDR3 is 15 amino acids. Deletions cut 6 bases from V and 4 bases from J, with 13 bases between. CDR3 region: CASSETGRGANVLTF. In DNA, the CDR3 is TGTGCCAGCAGCGAGACAGGGAGGGGGGCCAACGTCCTGACTTTC.